This is a list of T cell receptor beta chains from one sample in a study of Graves' ophthalmopathy and Graves' hyperthyroidism. TCRdb recomputed calls from the multiplex PCR reads with MiXCR, one row per CDR3 protein. The profile shows 560,000 or so distinct CDR3 sequences, about 40% of them singletons. The sequenced sample consisted of peripheral blood or thyroid tissue (not recorded which). These receptors were collected from an adult man with Graves' hyperthyroidism. Each CDR3 is given with its conserved first and last residue. D genes are given only for firm matches. Size values are once, few and many counts, or a class for expanded clones, and some rows have none.

. | TRBJ1-2 | TRBD1 | TRBV19 | TGTGCCGCCCAAGACAGGGGGCTGTTGTATGGCTACACCTTC | CAAQDRGLLYGYTF
many | TRBJ2-7 | TRBD1 | TRBV10-2 | TGCGCCAGCAGAATGACAGGGGAGTCCTACGAGCAGTACTTC | CASRMTGESYEQYF
many | TRBJ2-2 | TRBD2 | TRBV10-2 | TGCGCCAGCAGTGCCAGCGGGAGACGGACCGGGGAGCTGTTTTTT | CASSASGRRTGELFF
. | TRBJ2-1 | TRBD2 | TRBV19 | TGTGCCAGTAGTATAGCCGGGACTAGCTACAATGAGCAGTTCTTC | CASSIAGTSYNEQFF
. | TRBJ2-1 | TRBD2 | TRBV29-1 | TGCAGCGTTGAAGGAATAGCGGGAGGGGCCTACAATGAGCAGTTCTTC | CSVEGIAGGAYNEQFF
many | TRBJ2-2 | . | TRBV7-6 | TGTGCCAGCAGCTTAGAGCTGGCGGGGGAGCTGTTTTTT | CASSLELAGELFF
. | TRBJ1-1 | . | TRBV7-9 | TGTGCCAGCAGGTCTTTGCAGCCTAACTTCAATGAAGCTTTCTTT | CASRSLQPNFNEAFF
. | TRBJ2-6 | . | TRBV6-5 | TGTGCCATCAGTGATGTGGGGTCGGTGAACACTGAAGCTTTC | CAISDVGSVNTEAF
many | TRBJ1-4 | . | TRBV20-1 | TGCAGTGCTAGAGATTCCTCCATGGGAGAGGAAAAACTGTTTTTT | CSARDSSMGEEKLFF
few | TRBJ2-7 | TRBD1 | TRBV20-1 | TGCAGTGCAGGTCCTGGGACAGGGACCTACGAGCAGTACTTC | CSAGPGTGTYEQYF
. | TRBJ1-5 | . | TRBV29-1 | TGCAGCGTTGTGAAGGGCTTCGGGCAGCCCCAGCATTTT | CSVVKGFGQPQHF
many | TRBJ1-2 | . | TRBV7-6 | TGTGCCAGCAGCTTAGGGGACGGAGCTAACTATGGCTACACCTTC | CASSLGDGANYGYTF
once | TRBJ2-3 | . | TRBV9 | TGTGCCAGCAGCGTAGGTGTTCCGACAGCCACAGATACGCAGTATTTT | CASSVGVPTATDTQYF
many | TRBJ1-1 | . | TRBV28 | TGTGCCAGCAGTCTCCGAGGGACGGACACTGAAGCTTTCTTT | CASSLRGTDTEAFF
many | TRBJ1-6 | . | TRBV7-2 | TGTGCCAGCAGCCTAGACCCCGGCTCCTATAATTCACCCCTCCACTTT | CASSLDPGSYNSPLHF
many | TRBJ1-4 | . | TRBV10-3 | TGTGCCATCAGTGAGTCTTCAGGGTTGGGTGAAAAACTGTTTTTT | CAISESSGLGEKLFF
. | TRBJ2-5 | . | TRBV20-1 | TGCAGTGCTAGAGATCCGCAGAAAGAGACCCAGTACTTC | CSARDPQKETQYF
once | TRBJ1-4 | TRBD1 | TRBV29-1 | TGCAGTTTTGACAGGGGAAGTGAAAAACTGTTTTTT | CSFDRGSEKLFF
few | TRBJ2-3 | . | TRBV7-7 | TGCGCCAGCAGCTTGGCAGGGTTTACAGATACGCAGTATTTT | CASSLAGFTDTQYF
. | TRBJ2-1 | TRBD2 | TRBV20-1 | TGCAGTGCTAGAGATTGGGCGGGGGGGCTTTACAATGAGCAGTTCTTC | CSARDWAGGLYNEQFF
. | TRBJ2-7 | TRBD1 | TRBV10-3 | TGTGCCATCAGTTCCTCAACCCCGTCAGGGGGCTCACAGTACTTC | CAISSSTPSGGSQYF
. | TRBJ1-5 | TRBD1 | TRBV7-9 | TGTGCCAGCAGCGTCTCCGGGACAGGGGATAGCAATCAGCCCCAGCATTTT | CASSVSGTGDSNQPQHF
many | TRBJ2-5 | TRBD2 | TRBV3-1 | TGTGCCAGCAGCCAAGAAAGGAGCGGGGGGAGTGAGACCCAGTACTTC | CASSQERSGGSETQYF
few | TRBJ2-3 | TRBD2 | TRBV20-1 | TGCAGTGCTCCATGGACTAGCGGGAGAGGTACAGATACGCAGTATTTT | CSAPWTSGRGTDTQYF
. | TRBJ2-7 | . | TRBV3-1 | TGTGCCAGCAGTTTAGGAAGGGGGGGTTACTCCTACGAGCAGTACTTC | CASSLGRGGYSYEQYF
few | TRBJ2-3 | TRBD2 | TRBV7-3 | TGTGCCAGCAGCTTAGTGAATAGCGGGACTACGCAGTATTTT | CASSLVNSGTTQYF
. | TRBJ2-2 | TRBD1 | TRBV20-1 | TGCAGTGCCAGTTGGGGACAGGGCCGTGGCACCGGGGAGCTGTTTTTT | CSASWGQGRGTGELFF
. | TRBJ2-7 | TRBD1 | TRBV29-1 | TGCAGTGTCCTGACAGGGGATCACGAGCAGTGCTTC | CSVLTGDHEQCF
few | TRBJ2-7 | . | TRBV28 | TGTGCCAGCAGTTCTCCGGACCTTCCTGGGACCTACGAGCAGTACTTC | CASSSPDLPGTYEQYF
few | TRBJ2-3 | . | TRBV19 | TGTGCCAGTAGTATACCTAGCACAGATACGCAGTATTTT | CASSIPSTDTQYF
. | TRBJ1-6 | . | TRBV5-1 | TGCGCCAGCGCCCGCCCCCCCCCGACCCGGGACACCCGACCGGATTCACCCCTCCACTTT | CASARPPPTRDTRPDSPLHF
few | TRBJ1-1 | . | TRBV7-3 | TGTGCCAGCAGCCCAACAGGGTTTCGGGAAGCTTTCTTT | CASSPTGFREAFF
many | TRBJ2-5 | TRBD2 | TRBV5-4 | TGTGCCAGCAGCTTGCCTAGCGGGGACCTCCAAGAGACCCAGTACTTC | CASSLPSGDLQETQYF
. | TRBJ2-2 | TRBD1 | TRBV12-3/TRBV12-4 | TGTGCCAGCAGTCCCCCCGGGACAGGGGTTTGGGAGCTGTTTTTT | CASSPPGTGVWELFF
many | TRBJ1-2 | TRBD1 | TRBV10-3 | TGTGCCATCAGTGATTCCCGGACAGGGAGTTATGGCTACACCTTC | CAISDSRTGSYGYTF
. | TRBJ1-6 | . | TRBV6-6 | TGTGCCAGCAACAGGCAGAGCGGAATGGTCTCCTATAATTCACCCCACCACTTT | CASNRQSGMVSYNSPHHF
many | TRBJ1-4 | TRBD1 | TRBV29-1 | TGCAGCGTTGTTGGACAGGGGCTTGGTGAAAAACTGTTTTTT | CSVVGQGLGEKLFF
many | TRBJ2-7 | TRBD1 | TRBV7-6 | TGTGCCAGCAGCACCCGACAGGGGCCCTACGAGCAGTACTTC | CASSTRQGPYEQYF
. | TRBJ2-2 | . | TRBV5-1 | TGCGCCAGCAGCTTAACCACGGTGAACACCGGGGAGCTGTTTTTT | CASSLTTVNTGELFF
many | TRBJ1-4 | . | TRBV12-3/TRBV12-4 | TGTGCCAGTCAAAACGGGGCGGATGAAAAACTGTTTTTT | CASQNGADEKLFF